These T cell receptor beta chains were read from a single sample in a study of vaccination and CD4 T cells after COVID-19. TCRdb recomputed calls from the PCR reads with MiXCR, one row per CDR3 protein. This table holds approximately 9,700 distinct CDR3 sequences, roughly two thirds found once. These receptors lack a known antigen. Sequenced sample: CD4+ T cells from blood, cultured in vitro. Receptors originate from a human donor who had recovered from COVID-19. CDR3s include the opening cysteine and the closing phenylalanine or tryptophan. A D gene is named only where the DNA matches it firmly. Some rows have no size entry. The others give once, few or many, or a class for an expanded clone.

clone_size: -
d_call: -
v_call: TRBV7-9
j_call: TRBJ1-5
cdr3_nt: TGTGCCAGCAGCTCAAACTCAGGGCTTTTTAACAATCAGCCCCAGCATTTT
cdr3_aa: CASSSNSGLFNNQPQHF

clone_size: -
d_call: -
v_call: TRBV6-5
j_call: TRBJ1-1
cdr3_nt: TGTGCCAGCAGTTACTCAGGTTCGCACGCCCCAGGGTGGGCTTTCTTT
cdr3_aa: CASSYSGSHAPGWAFF

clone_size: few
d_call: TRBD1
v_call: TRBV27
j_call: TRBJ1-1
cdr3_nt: TGTGCCAGCAGTGCCCGACAGGGGGCTTTGACTGAAGCTTTCTTT
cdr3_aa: CASSARQGALTEAFF

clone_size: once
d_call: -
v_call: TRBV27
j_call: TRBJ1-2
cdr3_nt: TGTGCCAGCAGTACACCTCCCCGGGCTAACTATGGCTACACCTTC
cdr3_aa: CASSTPPRANYGYTF

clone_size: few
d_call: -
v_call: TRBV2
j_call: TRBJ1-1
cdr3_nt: TGTGCCAGCAGGGTGACAGGACTGAACACTGAAGCTTTCTTT
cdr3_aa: CASRVTGLNTEAFF

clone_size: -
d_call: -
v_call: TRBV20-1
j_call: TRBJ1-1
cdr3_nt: TGCAGTGCTAGAGGCCCCCAGGGAAGGACTGAAGCTTTCTTT
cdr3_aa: CSARGPQGRTEAFF

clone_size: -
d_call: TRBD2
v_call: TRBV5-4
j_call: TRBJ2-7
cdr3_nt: TGTGCCAGCAGCTTGGCCGGGGGACTAGCATACGAGCAGTACTTC
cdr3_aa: CASSLAGGLAYEQYF

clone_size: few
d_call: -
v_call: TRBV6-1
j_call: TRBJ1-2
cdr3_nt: TGTGCCAGTAGGAGGAAGGGGGGAGCCTATGGCTACACCTTC
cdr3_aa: CASRRKGGAYGYTF

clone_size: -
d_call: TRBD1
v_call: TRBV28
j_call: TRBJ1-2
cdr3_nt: TGTGCCAGCAGTTCCGGGACAGGATCTCGAGGCTACACCTTC
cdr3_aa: CASSSGTGSRGYTF

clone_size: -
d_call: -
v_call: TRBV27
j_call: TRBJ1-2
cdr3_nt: TGTGCCAGCAGCCTGGATATCGGAACCTATGGCTACACCTTC
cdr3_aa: CASSLDIGTYGYTF

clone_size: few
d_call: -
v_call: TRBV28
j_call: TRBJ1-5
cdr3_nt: TGTGCCAGCAGTTTTGGTATTAGCAATCAGCCCCAGCATTTT
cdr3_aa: CASSFGISNQPQHF

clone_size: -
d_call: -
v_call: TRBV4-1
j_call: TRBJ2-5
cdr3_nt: TGCGCCAGCAGCCAAGTTTCCGGGGCCCAGTACTTC
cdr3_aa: CASSQVSGAQYF

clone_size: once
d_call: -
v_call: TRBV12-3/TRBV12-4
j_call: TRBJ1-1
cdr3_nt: TGTGCCAGCAATCCTAAACGCCGCATGAACACTGAAGCTTTCTTT
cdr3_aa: CASNPKRRMNTEAFF

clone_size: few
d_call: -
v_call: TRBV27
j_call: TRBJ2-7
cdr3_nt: TGTGCCAGCAGTCCCCAGGGGATTTCCTACGAGCAGTACTTC
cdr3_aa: CASSPQGISYEQYF

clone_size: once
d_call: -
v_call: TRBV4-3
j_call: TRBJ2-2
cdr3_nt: TGCGCCAGCAGCCAAGACGCAGGGAGGGGGACCGGGGAGCTGTTTTTT
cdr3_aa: CASSQDAGRGTGELFF

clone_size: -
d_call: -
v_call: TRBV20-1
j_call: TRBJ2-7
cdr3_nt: TGCAGTGCCAGGCCACGTCAAGCAGGTCCATCCTACGAGCAGTACTTC
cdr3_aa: CSARPRQAGPSYEQYF

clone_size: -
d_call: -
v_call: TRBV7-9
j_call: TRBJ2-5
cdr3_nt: TGTGCCAGCAGCATGGGAACGGGGGAGATCGGCGAGACCCAGTACTTC
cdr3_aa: CASSMGTGEIGETQYF

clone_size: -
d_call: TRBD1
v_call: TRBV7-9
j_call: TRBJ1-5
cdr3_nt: TGTGCCAGCAGCTTATCGGTTTCAGGGGGCAGCAATCAGCCCCAGCATTTT
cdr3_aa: CASSLSVSGGSNQPQHF

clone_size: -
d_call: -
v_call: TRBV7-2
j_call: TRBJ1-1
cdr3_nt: TGTGCCAGCAGCTCACCAAGGGGAGTGGGCACTGAAGCTTTCTTT
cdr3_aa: CASSSPRGVGTEAFF

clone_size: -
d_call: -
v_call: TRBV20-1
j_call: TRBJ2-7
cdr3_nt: TGCAGTGCTCGACCCGGGACAAGCTCCTACGAGCAGTACTTC
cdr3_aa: CSARPGTSSYEQYF

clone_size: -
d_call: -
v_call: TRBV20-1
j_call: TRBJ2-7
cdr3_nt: TGCAGTGCAACAAGGACAGGGAGGGGGCCCGAGCAGTACTTC
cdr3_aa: CSATRTGRGPEQYF

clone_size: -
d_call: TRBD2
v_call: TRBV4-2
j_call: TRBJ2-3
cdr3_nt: TGTGCCACTCGACTAGCGGGAGAAACAGATACGCAGTATTTT
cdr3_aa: CATRLAGETDTQYF

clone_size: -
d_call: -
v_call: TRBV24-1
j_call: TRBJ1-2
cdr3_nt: TGTGCCACCAGTGGGGGGGGTACCTATGGCTACACCTTC
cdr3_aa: CATSGGGTYGYTF

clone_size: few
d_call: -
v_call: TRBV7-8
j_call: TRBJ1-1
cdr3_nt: TGTGCCAGCAGCTTCCACCAAACTGAAGCTTTCTTT
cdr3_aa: CASSFHQTEAFF

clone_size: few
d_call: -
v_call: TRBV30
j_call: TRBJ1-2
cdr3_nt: TGTGCCTGGGGGGACTATGGCTACACCTTC
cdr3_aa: CAWGDYGYTF

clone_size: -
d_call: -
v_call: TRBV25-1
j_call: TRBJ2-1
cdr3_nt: TGTGCCAGCAGTGATGGTGGACGACATGAGCAGTTCTTC
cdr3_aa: CASSDGGRHEQFF

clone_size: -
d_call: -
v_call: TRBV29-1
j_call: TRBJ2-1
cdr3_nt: TGCAGCGTGGATACCGTCGGCAGGGTGAGGTTGGATGAGCAGTTCTTC
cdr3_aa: CSVDTVGRVRLDEQFF

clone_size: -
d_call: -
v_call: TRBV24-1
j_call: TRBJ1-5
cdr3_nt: TGTGCCACCAGTGATCCCGAGAGGGGCGACAATCAGCCCCAGCATTTT
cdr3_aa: CATSDPERGDNQPQHF

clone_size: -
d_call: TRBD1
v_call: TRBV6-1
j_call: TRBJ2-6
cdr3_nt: TGTGCCAGCAGTCGGACAGGGAAGTCGTTAGGGGCCAACGTCCTGACTTTC
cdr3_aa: CASSRTGKSLGANVLTF

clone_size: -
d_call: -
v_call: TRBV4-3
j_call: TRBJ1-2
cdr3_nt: TGCGCCAGCAGCCAAGACAGAACTAACTATGGCTACACCTTC
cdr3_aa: CASSQDRTNYGYTF

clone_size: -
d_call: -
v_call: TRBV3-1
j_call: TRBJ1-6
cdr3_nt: TGTGCCAGCAGCCCCCCGGTTCGAGGCAGGGGAAATTCACCCCTCCACTTT
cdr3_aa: CASSPPVRGRGNSPLHF

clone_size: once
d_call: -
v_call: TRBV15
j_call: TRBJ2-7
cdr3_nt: TGTGCCACCAGCAGGCCCTCCCTTGGCTACGAGCAGTACTTC
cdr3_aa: CATSRPSLGYEQYF

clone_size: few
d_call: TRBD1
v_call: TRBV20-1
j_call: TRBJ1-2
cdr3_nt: TGCAGTGCACGGACAGGGGGTAACTATGGCTACACCTTC
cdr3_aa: CSARTGGNYGYTF

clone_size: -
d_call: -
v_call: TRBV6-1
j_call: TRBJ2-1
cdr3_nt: TGTGCCAGCAGTGAAGCGCTTGGTTACTCCTACAATGAGCAGTTCTTC
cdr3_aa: CASSEALGYSYNEQFF

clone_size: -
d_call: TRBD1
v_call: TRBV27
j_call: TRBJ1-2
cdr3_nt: TGTGCCAGCAGTCCCGGGACAGGGGTGCGCTATGGCTACACCTTC
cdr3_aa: CASSPGTGVRYGYTF

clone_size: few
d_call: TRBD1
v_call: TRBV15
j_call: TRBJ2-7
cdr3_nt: TGTGCCACCAGCATTGAGGGACAGGGGTCCTACGAGCAGTACTTC
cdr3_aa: CATSIEGQGSYEQYF

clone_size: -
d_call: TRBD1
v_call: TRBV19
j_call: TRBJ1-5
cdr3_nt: TGTGCCAGTAGTTCCCTGGACAGGGCTAATCAGCCCCAGCATTTT
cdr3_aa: CASSSLDRANQPQHF

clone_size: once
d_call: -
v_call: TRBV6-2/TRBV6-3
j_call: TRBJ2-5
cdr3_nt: TGTGCCAGCAGTTACTCGCAGACATCCCAAGAGACCCAGTACTTC
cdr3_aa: CASSYSQTSQETQYF

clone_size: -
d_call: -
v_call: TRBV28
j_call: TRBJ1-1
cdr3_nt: TGTGCCAGCAGTTTATCCGGGGACGGGCGGATCACTGAAGCTTTCTTT
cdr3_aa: CASSLSGDGRITEAFF

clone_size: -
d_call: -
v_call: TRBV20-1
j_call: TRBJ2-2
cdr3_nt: TGCAGTGCTAGTGCGGCTAGCTTGAACACCGGGGAGCTGTTTTTT
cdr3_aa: CSASAASLNTGELFF

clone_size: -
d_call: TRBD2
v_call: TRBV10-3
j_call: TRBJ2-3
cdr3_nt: TGTGCCATCCGCTCCTCAAGCGGGGGAACAGATACGCAGTATTTT
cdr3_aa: CAIRSSSGGTDTQYF

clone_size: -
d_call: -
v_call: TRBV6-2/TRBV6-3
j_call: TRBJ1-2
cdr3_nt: TGTGCCAGCAGTCCCTCGGACATCTATGGCTACACCTTC
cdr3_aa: CASSPSDIYGYTF

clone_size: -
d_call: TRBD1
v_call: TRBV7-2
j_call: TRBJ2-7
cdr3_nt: TGTGCCAGCAGCTTGGGACAGGGGGCCGAGCAGTACTTC
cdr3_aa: CASSLGQGAEQYF

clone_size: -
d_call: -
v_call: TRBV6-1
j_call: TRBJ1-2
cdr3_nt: TGTGCCAGCAGTCGAAATGATAACTATGGCTACACCTTC
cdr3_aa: CASSRNDNYGYTF

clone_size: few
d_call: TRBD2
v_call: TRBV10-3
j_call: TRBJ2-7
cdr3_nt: TGTGCCATCAGTGACTCCGGACTAGCGGGGGGGGCCTACGAGCAGTACTTC
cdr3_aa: CAISDSGLAGGAYEQYF

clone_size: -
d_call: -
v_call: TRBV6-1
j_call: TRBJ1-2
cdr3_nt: TGTGCCAGCAGCCCCCAGACCAGGTACTATGGCTACACCTTC
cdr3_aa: CASSPQTRYYGYTF

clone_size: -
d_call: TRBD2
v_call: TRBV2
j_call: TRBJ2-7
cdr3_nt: TGTGCCAGCCGGACTAGCGGTTACGAGCAGTACTTC
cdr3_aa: CASRTSGYEQYF

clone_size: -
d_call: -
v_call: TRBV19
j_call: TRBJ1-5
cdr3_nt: TGTGCCAGTAGTATTCAATTCGGACAGAACAATCAGCCCCAGCATTTT
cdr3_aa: CASSIQFGQNNQPQHF

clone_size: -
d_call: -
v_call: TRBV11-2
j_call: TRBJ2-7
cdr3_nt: TGTGCCAGCAGCCCCTTAGGGGGGAGCTCCTACGAGCAGTACTTC
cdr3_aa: CASSPLGGSSYEQYF

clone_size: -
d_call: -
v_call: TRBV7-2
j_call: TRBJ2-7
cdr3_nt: TGTGCCAGCAGCCCCTGGGTCCCTCGTACGATAATGCTGGATGCGGGAAGCTCCTACGAGCAGTACTTC
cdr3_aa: CASSPWVPRTIMLDAGSSYEQYF

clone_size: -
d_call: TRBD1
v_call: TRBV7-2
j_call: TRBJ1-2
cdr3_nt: TGTGCCAGCAGCCCAGACAGGGGAAACCTCTATGGCTACACCTTC
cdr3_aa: CASSPDRGNLYGYTF

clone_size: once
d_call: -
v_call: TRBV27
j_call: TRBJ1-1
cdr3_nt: TGTGCCAGCGGGACGAGCAGGGGTGAAGCTTTCTTT
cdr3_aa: CASGTSRGEAFF

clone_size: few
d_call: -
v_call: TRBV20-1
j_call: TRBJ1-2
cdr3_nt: TGCAGTGCTATCGGCACTGGGGGGTCAATCTATGGCTACACCTTC
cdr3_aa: CSAIGTGGSIYGYTF